The clone carrying this TCR beta chain showed up just once. Source study methods: Scientists estimated how many nucleated cells there were by amplifying reference gene primers. TCRdb's copy holds only in-frame clones and misses some; the assay was immunoSEQ multiplex PCR. V and J calls and clone size are as listed in that table; D and trimming were resolved from the DNA. This sample has around 100,000 clones; roughly 87% occur once, and the top ten carry around 6.2%. Per germline, CDR1 SGHTA and CDR2 FQGTGA. The V and J ends lost 0 bases and 1 base respectively, with 6 bases between them. This CDR3 comprises 14 residues. The sample belongs to a study of blood T cell repertoires in COVID-19. Overall study context: Sites across the United States, Italy and Spain contributed samples from acute and convalescent COVID-19. PBMCs, B-cell-depleted T cells, or T cells were the source of the cDNA or gDNA that made up the material.

The sample comprised peripheral blood. This TCR derives from a human donor in a cohort sampled during active COVID-19. The chain has TRBV7-3 and TRBJ1-1; no clear D gene. DNA for the CDR3: TGTGCCAGCAGCTTAACCCACAGGAACACTGAAGCTTTCTTT. Translation gives CASSLTHRNTEAFF.